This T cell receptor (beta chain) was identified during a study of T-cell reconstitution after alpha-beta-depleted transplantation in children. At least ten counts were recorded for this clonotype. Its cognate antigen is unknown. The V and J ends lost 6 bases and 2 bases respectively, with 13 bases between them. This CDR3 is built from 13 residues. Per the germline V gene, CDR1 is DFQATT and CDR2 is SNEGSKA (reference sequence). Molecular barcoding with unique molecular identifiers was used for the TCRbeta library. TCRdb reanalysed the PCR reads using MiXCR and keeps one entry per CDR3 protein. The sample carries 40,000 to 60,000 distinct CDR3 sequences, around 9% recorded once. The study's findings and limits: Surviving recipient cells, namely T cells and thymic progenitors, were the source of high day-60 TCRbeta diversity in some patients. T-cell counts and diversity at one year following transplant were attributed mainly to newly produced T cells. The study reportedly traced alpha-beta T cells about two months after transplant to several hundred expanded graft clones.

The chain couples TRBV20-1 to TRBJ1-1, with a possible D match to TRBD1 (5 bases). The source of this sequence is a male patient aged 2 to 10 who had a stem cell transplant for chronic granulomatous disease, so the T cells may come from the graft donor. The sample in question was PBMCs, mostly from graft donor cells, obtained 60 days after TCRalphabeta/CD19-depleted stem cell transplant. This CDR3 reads CSATRGTNTEAFF. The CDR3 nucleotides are TGCAGTGCCACACGGGGGACTAACACTGAAGCTTTCTTT.